These 4 T cell receptor beta chains originate from one sample sequenced in a study of CD8 T cells in Susac syndrome. The RNA input was roughly 0.45 to 1 ug, and it was reverse transcribed with random hexamers. TCRdb redid the calling of the immunoSEQ multiplex PCR reads with MiXCR, one entry per CDR3 protein. The data show more than 95,000 distinct CDR3 sequences, over 85% seen once. Sequenced sample: CD4+ T cells from PBMCs. Receptors were obtained from a human donor in good health.

The table lists this clonotype with a count of one. V gene TRBV18 combines with J gene TRBJ1-1; no clear D gene. The V gene lost 6 bases and the J gene lost 0 bases, with 8 bases spanning the gap. Per germline, CDR1 KGHSH and CDR2 LQKENI. The CDR3 is made up of 13 amino acids. CDR3 sequence: CASSPELNTEAFF. Here the CDR3 DNA reads TGTGCCAGCTCGCCTGAGTTGAACACTGAAGCTTTCTTT.

The V gene is TRBV7-9, the J gene TRBJ2-1, with D perhaps being TRBD1 or TRBD2 (5 bases each). V was trimmed by 7 bases and J by 10 bases, leaving 14 bases between them. Germline CDR1 SEHNR, CDR2 FQNEAQ (reference sequence). This CDR3 has 12 residues. This CDR3 is CASTRGRGEQFF. The CDR3 nucleotides are TGTGCCAGCACCCGGGGAAGGGGCGAGCAGTTCTTC.

The CDR3 sequence: CASSPGLAGVVYEQFF. In DNA, the CDR3 is TGCGCCAGCAGCCCCGGACTAGCGGGAGTAGTGTATGAGCAGTTCTTC. The rearrangement uses TRBV4-3 and TRBJ2-1, with TRBD2 identical over 13 bases. V was clipped by 4 bases and J by 8 bases; unmatched bases: 8. The V gene's germline CDR1 is LGHNA and CDR2 YSLEER. This CDR3 contains 16 residues.

The chain combines TRBV7-2 with TRBJ1-2; TRBD1 matches at 9 bases. The CDR3 length is 14 residues. Germline V CDR1 and CDR2: SGHTA, FQGNSA. J lost 7 bases, V lost 5 bases, and 8 bases had no gene match. CDR3 in DNA: TGTGCCAGCAGCCCGGGGACAGGGCGGCGTGGCTACACCTTC. This translates into CASSPGTGRRGYTF. Complete variable domain (other parts from reference TRBV7-2 and TRBJ1-2): GAGVSQSPSNKVTEKGKDVELRCDPISGHTALYWYRQSLGQGLEFLIYFQGNSAPDKSGLPSDRFSAERTGGSVSTLTIQRTQQEDSAVYLCASSPGTGRRGYTFGSGTRLTVV.